The rows below give T cell receptor beta chains drawn from one sample of a study of cytomegalovirus exposure and HLA in healthy donors. Using immunoSEQ multiplex PCR, the repertoire was profiled, and TCRdb retains in-frame clones only, with some absent. This listing includes 110,000 to 150,000 clones. Input material: PBMCs. All receptors derive from a woman aged 18-30 years in good health and CMV-seronegative. Each CDR3 is given with its conserved first and last residue. The D gene is left open where the match is weak.

d_gene: TRBD1; v_gene: TRBV10-3; j_gene: TRBJ2-1; CDR3aa: CAARDRANNEQFF; CDR3nt: TGTGCCGCGAGGGACAGGGCCAACAATGAGCAGTTCTTC
d_gene: TRBD1; v_gene: TRBV7-3; j_gene: TRBJ2-3; CDR3aa: CASSLAGQGRGDTQYF; CDR3nt: TGTGCCAGCAGCTTAGCCGGACAGGGGAGGGGGGATACGCAGTATTTT
d_gene: NA; v_gene: TRBV10-3; j_gene: TRBJ1-1; CDR3aa: CAISVEGSEAFF; CDR3nt: TGTGCCATCAGTGTGGAGGGCTCTGAAGCTTTCTTT
d_gene: TRBD2; v_gene: TRBV9; j_gene: TRBJ2-3; CDR3aa: CASSILAGENTDTQYF; CDR3nt: TGTGCCAGCAGCATCCTAGCGGGGGAGAACACAGATACGCAGTATTTT
d_gene: NA; v_gene: TRBV7-2; j_gene: TRBJ2-3; CDR3aa: CASSSLRDTQYF; CDR3nt: TGTGCCAGCAGCTCCTTGAGGGATACGCAGTATTTT
d_gene: NA; v_gene: TRBV14; j_gene: TRBJ1-3; CDR3aa: CASSPLGGARTGNTIYF; CDR3nt: TGTGCCAGCAGCCCTCTTGGGGGGGCCAGGACTGGAAACACCATATATTTT
d_gene: NA; v_gene: TRBV11-2; j_gene: TRBJ2-3; CDR3aa: CASSPQDWYTDTQYF; CDR3nt: TGTGCCAGCAGCCCACAGGATTGGTACACAGATACGCAGTATTTT
d_gene: NA; v_gene: TRBV19; j_gene: TRBJ1-2; CDR3aa: CALSTGEAYGYTF; CDR3nt: TGTGCCCTTTCCACCGGGGAGGCCTATGGCTACACCTTC
d_gene: NA; v_gene: TRBV7-2; j_gene: TRBJ1-3; CDR3aa: CASSSLRGRAISGNTIYF; CDR3nt: TGTGCCAGCAGCTCGCTCCGAGGGAGGGCAATCTCTGGAAACACCATATATTTT
d_gene: NA; v_gene: TRBV25-1; j_gene: TRBJ1-6; CDR3aa: CASRRDGRSPLHF; CDR3nt: TGTGCCAGCCGCCGGGACGGGAGATCACCCCTCCACTTT
d_gene: NA; v_gene: TRBV11-3; j_gene: TRBJ2-4; CDR3aa: CASSPLRGAGNIQYF; CDR3nt: TGTGCCAGCAGCCCCCTGCGGGGCGCAGGGAACATTCAGTACTTC
d_gene: TRBD1; v_gene: TRBV11-3; j_gene: TRBJ1-6; CDR3aa: CASSFGTGYLNSPLHF; CDR3nt: TGTGCCAGCAGCTTCGGGACAGGGTATTTGAATTCACCCCTCCACTTT
d_gene: NA; v_gene: TRBV9; j_gene: TRBJ2-7; CDR3aa: CASSVGGSYEQYF; CDR3nt: TGTGCCAGCAGCGTAGGAGGCTCCTACGAGCAGTACTTC
d_gene: NA; v_gene: TRBV6-5; j_gene: TRBJ1-2; CDR3aa: CASVPLAGYGYTF; CDR3nt: TGTGCCAGCGTCCCACTTGCGGGCTATGGCTACACCTTC
d_gene: TRBD1; v_gene: TRBV25-1; j_gene: TRBJ1-4; CDR3aa: CASSEPPTGTGVEKLFF; CDR3nt: TGTGCCAGCAGTGAGCCTCCCACCGGGACAGGGGTAGAAAAACTGTTTTTT
d_gene: TRBD2; v_gene: TRBV6-1; j_gene: TRBJ2-5; CDR3aa: CASSDPSGRETQYF; CDR3nt: TGTGCCAGCAGTGATCCTAGCGGGAGAGAGACCCAGTACTTC
d_gene: TRBD2; v_gene: TRBV19; j_gene: TRBJ2-5; CDR3aa: CASSMGGMEETQYF; CDR3nt: TGTGCCAGTAGTATGGGAGGGATGGAAGAGACCCAGTACTTC
d_gene: NA; v_gene: TRBV6-6; j_gene: TRBJ1-1; CDR3aa: CASRGRVEVWTEAFF; CDR3nt: TGTGCCAGCAGGGGCAGGGTAGAGGTATGGACTGAAGCTTTCTTT
d_gene: TRBD1; v_gene: TRBV27; j_gene: TRBJ2-7; CDR3aa: CASRPTGVARGGYEQYF; CDR3nt: TGTGCCAGCAGACCGACAGGGGTCGCGCGGGGTGGCTACGAGCAGTACTTC
d_gene: TRBD1; v_gene: TRBV7-6; j_gene: TRBJ1-1; CDR3aa: CASRPGQGFTEAFF; CDR3nt: TGTGCCAGCAGACCTGGACAGGGGTTCACTGAAGCTTTCTTT
d_gene: TRBD1; v_gene: TRBV30; j_gene: TRBJ1-1; CDR3aa: CAWDRGFQNTEAFF; CDR3nt: TGTGCCTGGGACAGGGGGTTTCAGAACACTGAAGCTTTCTTT
d_gene: NA; v_gene: TRBV5-1; j_gene: TRBJ2-5; CDR3aa: CASSLEAGTRVETQYF; CDR3nt: TGCGCCAGCAGCTTGGAGGCAGGTACGAGAGTAGAGACCCAGTACTTC
d_gene: NA; v_gene: TRBV6-1; j_gene: TRBJ2-7; CDR3aa: CASSVGGSTYEQYF; CDR3nt: TGTGCCAGCAGCGTAGGGGGATCCACCTACGAGCAGTACTTC
d_gene: NA; v_gene: TRBV14; j_gene: TRBJ1-4; CDR3aa: CASSQEWQEKLFF; CDR3nt: TGTGCCAGCAGCCAAGAGTGGCAGGAAAAACTGTTTTTT
d_gene: NA; v_gene: TRBV6-5; j_gene: TRBJ1-6; CDR3aa: CASSPGGPLHF; CDR3nt: TGTGCCAGCAGTCCTGGGGGGCCCCTCCACTTT
d_gene: NA; v_gene: TRBV7-6; j_gene: TRBJ2-3; CDR3aa: CASSSGGGGTDTQYF; CDR3nt: TGTGCCAGCAGCTCCGGCGGAGGCGGCACAGATACGCAGTATTTT
d_gene: TRBD1; v_gene: TRBV25-1; j_gene: TRBJ2-4; CDR3aa: CASSEYRGGENIQYF; CDR3nt: TGTGCCAGCAGTGAATATCGAGGGGGCGAAAACATTCAGTACTTC
d_gene: TRBD2; v_gene: TRBV7-2; j_gene: TRBJ2-1; CDR3aa: CASSWQRENEQFF; CDR3nt: TGTGCCAGCAGCTGGCAGCGGGAGAATGAGCAGTTCTTC
d_gene: TRBD2; v_gene: TRBV5-4; j_gene: TRBJ2-7; CDR3aa: CASSLGGRGTSGSYEQYF; CDR3nt: TGTGCCAGCAGCTTGGGGGGGCGAGGGACTAGCGGGAGCTACGAGCAGTACTTC
d_gene: NA; v_gene: TRBV9; j_gene: TRBJ1-3; CDR3aa: CASSPSSGNTIYF; CDR3nt: TGTGCCAGCAGCCCTAGCTCTGGAAACACCATATATTTT
d_gene: TRBD2; v_gene: TRBV5-4; j_gene: TRBJ2-7; CDR3aa: CASSFGGGTVDYEQYF; CDR3nt: TGTGCCAGCAGTTTCGGGGGGGGGACGGTAGACTACGAGCAGTACTTC
d_gene: NA; v_gene: TRBV19; j_gene: TRBJ2-6; CDR3aa: CASRAVAGANVLTF; CDR3nt: TGTGCCAGTAGGGCGGTCGCTGGGGCCAACGTCCTGACTTTC
d_gene: TRBD2; v_gene: TRBV6-1; j_gene: TRBJ2-7; CDR3aa: CASGRLAGGSYEQYF; CDR3nt: TGTGCCAGCGGACGACTAGCGGGAGGGTCCTACGAGCAGTACTTC
d_gene: TRBD2; v_gene: TRBV6-6; j_gene: TRBJ2-7; CDR3aa: CASTNRGSSSYEQYF; CDR3nt: TGTGCCAGCACTAATCGCGGGAGCAGCTCCTACGAGCAGTACTTC
d_gene: TRBD1; v_gene: TRBV2; j_gene: TRBJ1-1; CDR3aa: CASSLHTGENTEAFF; CDR3nt: TGTGCCAGCAGCCTACATACAGGGGAGAACACTGAAGCTTTCTTT
d_gene: NA; v_gene: TRBV2; j_gene: TRBJ1-1; CDR3aa: CASSVYSSPEAFF; CDR3nt: TGTGCCAGCAGTGTTTATTCGTCCCCCGAAGCTTTCTTT
d_gene: TRBD1; v_gene: TRBV6-5; j_gene: TRBJ1-1; CDR3aa: CASRDRGTEAFF; CDR3nt: TGTGCCAGCAGGGACAGGGGCACTGAAGCTTTCTTT
d_gene: TRBD2; v_gene: TRBV6-1; j_gene: TRBJ2-7; CDR3aa: CASSEGRLAGAHEQYF; CDR3nt: TGTGCCAGCAGTGAAGGGAGGTTAGCGGGAGCTCACGAGCAGTACTTC
d_gene: NA; v_gene: TRBV9; j_gene: TRBJ1-1; CDR3aa: CASSARLLNTEAFF; CDR3nt: TGTGCCAGCAGCGCCAGACTGTTGAACACTGAAGCTTTCTTT
d_gene: NA; v_gene: TRBV6-6; j_gene: TRBJ1-2; CDR3aa: CASTDRSSYGYTF; CDR3nt: TGTGCCAGCACGGATCGGAGCAGCTATGGCTACACCTTC
d_gene: NA; v_gene: TRBV6-1; j_gene: TRBJ2-7; CDR3aa: CASSENPDGMLYEQYF; CDR3nt: TGTGCCAGCAGTGAAAATCCGGACGGGATGTTGTACGAGCAGTACTTC